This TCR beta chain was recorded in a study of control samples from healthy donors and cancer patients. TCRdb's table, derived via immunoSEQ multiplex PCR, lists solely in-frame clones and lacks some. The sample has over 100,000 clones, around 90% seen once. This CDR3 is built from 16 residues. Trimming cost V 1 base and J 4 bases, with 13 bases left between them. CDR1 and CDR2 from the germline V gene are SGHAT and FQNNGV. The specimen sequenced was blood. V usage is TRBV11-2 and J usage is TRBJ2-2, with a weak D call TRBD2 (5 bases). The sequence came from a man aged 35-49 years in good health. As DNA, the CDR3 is TGTGCCAGCAGCTTAGTGTCCCTCGCGGGCACCGGGGAGCTGTTTTTT. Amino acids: CASSLVSLAGTGELFF.